Listed here are 19 T cell receptor beta chains from one sample, sequenced in a study of blood T cell repertoires in COVID-19. Method: immunoSEQ multiplex PCR; TCRdb's copy keeps in-frame clones and lacks some. The table shows a few hundred thousand clones, with roughly 87% occurring only once. The source material was peripheral blood. The receptors were gathered from a young man with active or convalescent COVID-19.

The genes are TRBV5-3 and TRBJ1-6; D call uncertain. TRBV5-3 is recorded as an ORF, its role being uncertain. The CDR3 covers 17 residues. The V end lost 3 bases, the J end lost 1 base, and 14 bases lay between the germline ends. CDR3 residues: CARSSSESRSYNSPLHF. CDR3 coding DNA: TGTGCCAGAAGCTCATCGGAGTCTAGGTCCTATAATTCACCCCTCCACTTT.

The rearrangement links TRBV7-7 to TRBJ2-3; tentative D call: TRBD1 (6 bases). V lost 5 bases and J 2 bases, leaving 26 bases between the germline ends. The V gene's germline CDR1 is SSHAT and CDR2 FNYEAQ (reference sequence). This CDR3 has 19 residues. CDR3 loop: CASSPRPLGTFSTTDTQYF. As DNA, the CDR3 is TGTGCCAGCAGCCCACGGCCCTTAGGGACATTCTCAACCACAGATACGCAGTATTTT. The entire variable domain, with the rest obtained from reference TRBV7-7 and TRBJ2-3, is as follows: GAGVSQSPRYKVTKRGQDVTLRCDPISSHATLYWYQQALGQGPEFLTYFNYEAQPDKSGLPSDRFSAERPEGSISTLTIQRTEQRDSAMYRCASSPRPLGTFSTTDTQYFGPGTRLTVL.

The V call is TRBV5-1, the J call TRBJ1-4; D remains unclear. Trimming pared 4 bases from V and 3 bases from J, leaving 7 bases between. Per the germline V gene, CDR1 is SGHRS and CDR2 is YFSETQ. This CDR3 is built from 13 residues. The DNA of the CDR3 is TGCGCCAGCAGCACGACTTCTAATGAAAAACTGTTTTTT. Protein sequence: CASSTTSNEKLFF. Full variable domain (outside the CDR3, taken from reference TRBV5-1 and TRBJ1-4): KAGVTQTPRYLIKTRGQQVTLSCSPISGHRSVSWYQQTPGQGLQFLFEYFSETQRNKGNFPGRFSGRQFSNSRSEMNVSTLELGDSALYLCASSTTSNEKLFFGSGTQLSVL.

This chain links TRBV11-2 with TRBJ1-1, with 7 bases identical to TRBD1. CDR1 and CDR2 from the germline V gene are SGHAT and FQNNGV. There are 16 residues in the CDR3. V trimming: 5 bases; J trimming: 4 bases; junction bases outside the gene matches: 13. CDR3 residues: CASSPTGTVGSTEAFF. CDR3 sequence (DNA): TGTGCCAGCAGCCCCACAGGGACAGTAGGATCCACTGAAGCTTTCTTT. Complete variable domain (other parts from reference TRBV11-2 and TRBJ1-1): EAGVAQSPRYKIIEKRQSVAFWCNPISGHATLYWYQQILGQGPKLLIQFQNNGVVDDSQLPKDRFSAERLKGVDSTLKIQPAKLEDSAVYLCASSPTGTVGSTEAFFGQGTRLTVV.

V and J are TRBV6-6 and TRBJ1-2; TRBD1 matches 8 bases. This CDR3 comprises 16 residues. The trim removed 5 bases at V and 7 bases at J, leaving 15 bases unmatched. CDR1 and CDR2 (germline): MNHNY, SVGAGI (reference sequence). The CDR3 reads CASSAPPDRAKSGYTF. CDR3 sequence (DNA): TGTGCCAGCAGTGCACCCCCGGACAGGGCTAAGTCTGGCTACACCTTC.

The chain employs TRBV16 and TRBJ2-3; TRBD2 matches at 11 bases. The J segment lost 0 bases and the V segment lost 0 bases, leaving 2 bases of the junction unmatched. Germline lookup yields CDR1 KGHSY and CDR2 FQNENV. The CDR3 totals 17 residues. For the CDR3, the DNA is TGTGCCAGCAGCCAATCCCGGACTAGCGGGAGCACAGATACGCAGTATTTT. This encodes CASSQSRTSGSTDTQYF. The full variable domain, with the rest looked up from reference TRBV16 and TRBJ2-3, is GEEVAQTPKHLVRGEGQKAKLYCAPIKGHSYVFWYQQVLKNEFKFLISFQNENVFDETGMPKERFSAKCLPNSPCSLEIQATKLEDSAVYFCASSQSRTSGSTDTQYFGPGTRLTVL.

The chain employs TRBV5-1 and TRBJ2-1, with D perhaps matching TRBD2 (5 bases). Trimming shortened V by 0 bases and J by 7 bases, and 14 bases separated the two germline ends. The CDR3 spans 15 residues. Germline-derived CDR1 and CDR2 are SGHRS and YFSETQ. This chain's CDR3 is CASSLVDSLRNEQFF. DNA of the CDR3: TGCGCCAGCAGCTTGGTGGACTCCCTCCGAAATGAGCAGTTCTTC.

The chain uses TRBV19 and TRBJ2-1, with 9 bases lining up with TRBD2. Trimming took 3 bases from V and 6 from J; bases not matched to a gene: 9. The germline CDR1 and CDR2 sequences are LNHDA and SQIVND (reference sequence). The CDR3 is made up of 16 amino acids. DNA of the CDR3: TGTGCCAGTAGTATTTTGCGGGGGGGTCCATCCAATGAGCAGTTCTTC. Translated: CASSILRGGPSNEQFF.

This clone turned up a few times. This sequence joins TRBV28 and TRBJ1-5; D remains unclear. V was clipped by 4 bases and J by 7 bases, with 14 bases between them. Germline CDR1 reads MDHEN; CDR2 reads SYDVKM. This CDR3 has 14 residues. CDR3 DNA: TGTGCCAGCAGTTCAACGACGGAGGAACAGCCCCAGCATTTT. This encodes CASSSTTEEQPQHF.

This chain connects TRBV19 to TRBJ2-5; 12 nucleotides align to TRBD2. CDR3 size: 18 residues. CDR1 is LNHDA, CDR2 SQIVND, per germline (reference sequence). The junction had 7 bases not matched to a gene; V was cut back by 1 base and J by 1 base. CDR3 loop: CASSIVPLAGGPQETQYF. Written as DNA, the CDR3 is TGTGCCAGTAGTATAGTGCCACTAGCGGGAGGTCCCCAAGAGACCCAGTACTTC.

The chain carries TRBV28 and TRBJ2-1; D is possibly TRBD2 (6 bases). Germline CDR1 is MDHEN and CDR2 is SYDVKM. Trimming shortened V by 7 bases and J by 6 bases, and 19 bases separated the two germline ends. The CDR3 totals 15 residues. DNA of the CDR3: TGTGCCAGCAATGATCTGGAGGGGAAGAGCAATGAGCAGTTCTTC. This translates into CASNDLEGKSNEQFF.

The chain is built from TRBV18 and TRBJ2-1, with 7 positions matching TRBD2. From germline, CDR1 is KGHSH and CDR2 LQKENI. Germline trimming cut 8 bases from V and 7 bases from J; bases unmatched to any gene: 8. CDR3 size: 13 residues. CDR3 DNA sequence: TGTGCCAGCACCCATAGGGAGGGGAATGAGCAGTTCTTC. It encodes CASTHREGNEQFF.

V gene TRBV6-2 or TRBV6-3 combines with J gene TRBJ2-1; D is perhaps TRBD1 (6 bases). Germline V CDR1 and CDR2: MNHEY, SVGEGT. This CDR3 region has 17 residues. V was shortened by 0 bases and J by 9 bases, with 21 bases between the two germline ends. The CDR3 DNA reads as TGTGCCAGCAGTTACTCGATGGGGGCACCTTCTCGTAGTGAGCAGTTCTTC. Translated, it gives CASSYSMGAPSRSEQFF.

This rearrangement joins TRBV19 to TRBJ2-7; TRBD2 agrees at 8 bases. The germline CDR1 and CDR2 sequences are LNHDA and SQIVND (reference sequence). The CDR3 has 15 residues. J was trimmed by 5 bases and V by 5 bases; bases with no gene match: 11. In DNA form, the CDR3 reads TGTGCCAGTAGTCCGAGGGGGACTAGTACCGACGAGCAGTACTTC. Residues: CASSPRGTSTDEQYF. The entire variable domain, with the rest obtained from reference TRBV19 and TRBJ2-7, is as follows: DGGITQSPKYLFRKEGQNVTLSCEQNLNHDAMYWYRQDPGQGLRLIYYSQIVNDFQKGDIAEGYSVSREKKESFPLTVTSAQKNPTAFYLCASSPRGTSTDEQYFGPGTRLTVT.

The chain recombines TRBV28 with TRBJ2-3, with 7 nucleotides matching TRBD1. The CDR3 is made up of 15 amino acids. Germline V gene data show CDR1 as MDHEN and CDR2 as SYDVKM. Unmatched junction bases numbered 7, after V lost 6 bases and J lost 1 base. The CDR3 DNA is TGTGCCAGCAGACCTCGGACAGGCCGCACAGATACGCAGTATTTT. Translated, it gives CASRPRTGRTDTQYF.

V and J are TRBV5-1 and TRBJ2-7; possibly TRBD1 for D (5 bases). V gave up 0 bases and J gave up 5 bases, with 12 bases separating them. This CDR3 region has 14 residues. Germline CDR1 reads SGHRS; CDR2 reads YFSETQ. CDR3 sequence (DNA): TGCGCCAGCAGCTTGGTAGGGGTGTACAACGAGCAGTACTTC. Translating gives CASSLVGVYNEQYF. The entire variable domain, with the rest obtained from reference TRBV5-1 and TRBJ2-7, is as follows: KAGVTQTPRYLIKTRGQQVTLSCSPISGHRSVSWYQQTPGQGLQFLFEYFSETQRNKGNFPGRFSGRQFSNSRSEMNVSTLELGDSALYLCASSLVGVYNEQYFGPGTRLTVT.

The rearrangement uses TRBV7-9 and TRBJ2-7; the D gene is possibly TRBD2 (6 bases). The V and J ends lost 3 bases and 2 bases respectively, with 14 bases between them. CDR1 is SEHNR, CDR2 FQNEAQ, per germline (reference sequence). CDR3 length equals 15 residues. CDR3 nucleotides: TGTGCCAGCAGCTTCCCGGGGACTGAGGCCTACGAGCAGTACTTC. Encoded protein: CASSFPGTEAYEQYF.

In nucleotides, the CDR3 is TGTGCCAGCAGCCCCCGGACAGGGAGGGATCAGCCCCAGCATTTT. Translation gives CASSPRTGRDQPQHF. The J gene is TRBJ1-5, the V gene TRBV7-2, with 8 bases identical to TRBD1. The CDR3 runs 15 residues. CDR1 SGHTA and CDR2 FQGNSA come from the germline V gene. V was clipped by 5 bases and J by 5 bases; unmatched bases: 8.

In this sample, this clone turned up a few times. The V and J genes are TRBV7-3 and TRBJ1-1, with D possibly being TRBD1 (5 bases). Germline V gene sequence: CDR1 SGHTA, CDR2 FQGTGA. The CDR3 totals 15 residues. V was trimmed by 2 bases and J by 2 bases, leaving 12 bases between them. Here the CDR3 reads CASSLVSGGNTEAFF. Here the CDR3 DNA reads TGTGCCAGCAGCTTAGTATCGGGGGGAAACACTGAAGCTTTCTTT.